This T cell receptor beta chain was profiled in a study of shared clonotypes between healthy human individuals. Each sample came from a Caucasian adult donor living in Nashville, Tennessee. CDR3 length: 15 amino acids. The germline V gene encodes CDR1 SEHNR and CDR2 FQNEAQ (reference sequence). V was clipped by 5 bases and J by 5 bases, with 16 bases between them. The study ran the assay at deep level. The method was immunoSEQ multiplex PCR; TCRdb's version includes in-frame clones alone and lacks a portion of them. The sample contains under 650,000 clones, less than 96% of which appear only once. This TCR derives from a woman aged 30 to 39 in good health. Sequencing was done on a sample of naive CD4+ T cells sorted from blood. Documented subset: CD45RA+ positively selected. The chain employs TRBV7-9 and TRBJ2-1; D not resolved. CDR3 sequence reads: CASSPPLMPNNEQFF. Here the CDR3 DNA reads TGTGCCAGCAGCCCCCCCCTCATGCCCAACAATGAGCAGTTCTTC.